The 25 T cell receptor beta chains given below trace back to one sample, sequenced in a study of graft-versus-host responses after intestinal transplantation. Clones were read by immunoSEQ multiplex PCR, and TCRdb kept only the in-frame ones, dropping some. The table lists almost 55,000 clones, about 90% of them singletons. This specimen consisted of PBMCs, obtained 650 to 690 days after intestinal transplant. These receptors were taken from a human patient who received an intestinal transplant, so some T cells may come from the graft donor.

CDR3 nucleotides: TGTGCCAGCAGCTTACGGTGGGCGGGGCGAAACATTCAGTACTTC. Protein: CASSLRWAGRNIQYF. The chain has TRBV7-2 and TRBJ2-4; possible D gene TRBD2, 6 bases. The V gene lost 2 bases and the J gene lost 6 bases, with 14 bases spanning the gap. The germline CDR1 and CDR2 sequences are SGHTA and FQGNSA. There are 15 residues in the CDR3.

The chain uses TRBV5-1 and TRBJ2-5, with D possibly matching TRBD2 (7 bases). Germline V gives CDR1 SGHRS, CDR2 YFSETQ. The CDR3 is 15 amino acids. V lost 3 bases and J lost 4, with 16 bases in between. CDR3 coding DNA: TGCGCCAGCAGCTGGACCACAGGGAGGGGAGAGACCCAGTACTTC. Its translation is CASSWTTGRGETQYF.

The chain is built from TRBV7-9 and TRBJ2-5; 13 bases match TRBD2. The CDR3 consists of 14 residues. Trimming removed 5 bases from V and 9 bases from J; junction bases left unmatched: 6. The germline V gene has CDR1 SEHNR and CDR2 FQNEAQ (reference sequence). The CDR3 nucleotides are TGTGCCAGCAGCCGACTAGCGGGGGGTATTCCCCAGTACTTC. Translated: CASSRLAGGIPQYF.

In nucleotides, the CDR3 is TGTGCCAGCAGTCCACTAGCGGGGGATGAGCAGTTCTTC. Protein sequence: CASSPLAGDEQFF. The gene calls are TRBV2 and TRBJ2-1, with 11 bases identical to TRBD2. With V trimmed by 5 bases and J by 8 bases, 2 bases remained unmatched. The CDR3 covers 13 residues. Germline CDR1 is SNHLY and CDR2 is FYNNEI.

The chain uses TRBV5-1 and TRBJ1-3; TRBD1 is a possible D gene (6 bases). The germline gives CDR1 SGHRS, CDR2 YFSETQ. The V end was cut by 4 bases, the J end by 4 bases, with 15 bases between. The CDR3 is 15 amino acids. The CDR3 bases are TGCGCCAGCAGCCCGGGACACAACCAAGGAAACACCATATATTTT. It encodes CASSPGHNQGNTIYF.

The CDR3 nucleotides are TGTGCCAGCAGTTACTCAGGGACTAGATCCGAGCAGTACTTC. It translates to CASSYSGTRSEQYF. J is TRBJ2-7 and V is TRBV6-5; the match to TRBD2 covers 8 bases. Per germline, CDR1 MNHEY and CDR2 SVGAGI. V was pared by 0 bases and J by 6 bases, with 4 bases of the junction left unmatched. The CDR3 is 14 residues long.

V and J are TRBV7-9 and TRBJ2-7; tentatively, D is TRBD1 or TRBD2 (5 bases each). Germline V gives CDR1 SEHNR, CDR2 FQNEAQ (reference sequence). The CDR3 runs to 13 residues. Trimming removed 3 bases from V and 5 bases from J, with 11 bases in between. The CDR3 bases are TGTGCCAGCAGCTTTTTTGGGGGTCACGAGCAGTACTTC. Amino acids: CASSFFGGHEQYF.

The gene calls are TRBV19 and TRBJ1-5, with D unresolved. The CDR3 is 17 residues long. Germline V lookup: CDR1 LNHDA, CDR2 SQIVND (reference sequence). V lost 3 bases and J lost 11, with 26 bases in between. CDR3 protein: CASSIEVWTFSAKSQHF. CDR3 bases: TGTGCCAGTAGTATTGAGGTTTGGACTTTTTCGGCAAAATCCCAGCATTTT.

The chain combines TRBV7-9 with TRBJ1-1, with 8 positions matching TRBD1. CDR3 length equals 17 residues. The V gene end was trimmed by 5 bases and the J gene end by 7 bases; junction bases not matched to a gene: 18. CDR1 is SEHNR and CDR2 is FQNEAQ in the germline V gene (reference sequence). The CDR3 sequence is CASSLPTGASWGFEAFF. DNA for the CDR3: TGTGCCAGCAGCCTACCGACAGGGGCATCGTGGGGATTTGAAGCTTTCTTT.

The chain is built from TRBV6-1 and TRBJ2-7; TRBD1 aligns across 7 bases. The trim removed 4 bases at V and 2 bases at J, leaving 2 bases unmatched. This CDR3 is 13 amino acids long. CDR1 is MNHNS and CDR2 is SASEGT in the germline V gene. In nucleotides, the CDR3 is TGTGCCAGCAGTGTAGGACAGGCCTACGAGCAGTACTTC. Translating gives CASSVGQAYEQYF.

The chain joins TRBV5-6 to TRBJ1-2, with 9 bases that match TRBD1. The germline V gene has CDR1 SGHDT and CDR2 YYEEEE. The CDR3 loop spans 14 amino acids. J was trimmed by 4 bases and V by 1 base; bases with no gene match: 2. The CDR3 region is CASSLPGQGYGYTF. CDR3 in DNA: TGTGCCAGCAGCTTGCCGGGACAGGGCTATGGCTACACCTTC. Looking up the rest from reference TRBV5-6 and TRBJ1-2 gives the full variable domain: DAGVTQSPTHLIKTRGQQVTLRCSPKSGHDTVSWYQQALGQGPQFIFQYYEEEERQRGNFPDRFSGHQFPNYSSELNVNALLLGDSALYLCASSLPGQGYGYTFGSGTRLTVV.

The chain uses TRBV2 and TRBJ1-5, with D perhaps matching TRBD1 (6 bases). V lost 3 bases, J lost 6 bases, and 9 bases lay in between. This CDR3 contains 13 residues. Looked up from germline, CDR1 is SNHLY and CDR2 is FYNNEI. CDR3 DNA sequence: TGTGCCAGCAGTGACAGGGGAATTCAGCCCCAGCATTTT. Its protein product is CASSDRGIQPQHF.

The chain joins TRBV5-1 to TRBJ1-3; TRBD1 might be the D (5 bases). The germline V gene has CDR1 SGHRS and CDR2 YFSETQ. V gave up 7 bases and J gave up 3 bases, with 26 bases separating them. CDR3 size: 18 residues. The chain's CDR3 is CASAVTDAFFDRGNTIYF. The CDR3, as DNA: TGCGCCAGCGCTGTGACAGACGCTTTTTTTGATCGTGGAAACACCATATATTTT. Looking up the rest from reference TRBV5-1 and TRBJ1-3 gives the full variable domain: KAGVTQTPRYLIKTRGQQVTLSCSPISGHRSVSWYQQTPGQGLQFLFEYFSETQRNKGNFPGRFSGRQFSNSRSEMNVSTLELGDSALYLCASAVTDAFFDRGNTIYFGEGSWLTVV.

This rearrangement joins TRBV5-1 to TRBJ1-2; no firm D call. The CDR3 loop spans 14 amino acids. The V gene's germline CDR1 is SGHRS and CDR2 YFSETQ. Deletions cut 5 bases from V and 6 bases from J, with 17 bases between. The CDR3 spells CASSPEGQFDGYTF. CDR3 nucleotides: TGCGCCAGCAGTCCCGAAGGCCAGTTTGATGGCTACACCTTC.

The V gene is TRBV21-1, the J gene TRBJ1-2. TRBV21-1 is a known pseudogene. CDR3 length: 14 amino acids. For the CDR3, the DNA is TGTGCCAGCAGCAAAAGGTCAATTAACTATGGCTACACCTTC. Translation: CASSKRSINYGYTF.

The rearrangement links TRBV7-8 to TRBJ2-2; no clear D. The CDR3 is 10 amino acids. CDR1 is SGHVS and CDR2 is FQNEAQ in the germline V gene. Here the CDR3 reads CERGSGELFF. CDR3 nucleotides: TGTGAAAGAGGTTCCGGGGAGCTGTTTTTT.

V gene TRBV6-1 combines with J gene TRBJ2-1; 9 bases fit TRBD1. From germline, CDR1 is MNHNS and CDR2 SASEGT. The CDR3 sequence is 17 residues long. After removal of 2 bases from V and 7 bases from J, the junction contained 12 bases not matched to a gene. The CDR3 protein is CASSEPYRGRIGNEQFF. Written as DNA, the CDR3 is TGTGCCAGCAGTGAACCTTACAGGGGGCGCATTGGTAATGAGCAGTTCTTC.

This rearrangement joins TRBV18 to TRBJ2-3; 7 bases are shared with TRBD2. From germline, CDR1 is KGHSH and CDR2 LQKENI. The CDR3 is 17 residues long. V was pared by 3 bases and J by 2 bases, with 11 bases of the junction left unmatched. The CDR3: CASSPPRGAGTTDTQYF. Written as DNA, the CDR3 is TGTGCCAGCTCACCGCCCCGAGGAGCGGGGACCACAGATACGCAGTATTTT.

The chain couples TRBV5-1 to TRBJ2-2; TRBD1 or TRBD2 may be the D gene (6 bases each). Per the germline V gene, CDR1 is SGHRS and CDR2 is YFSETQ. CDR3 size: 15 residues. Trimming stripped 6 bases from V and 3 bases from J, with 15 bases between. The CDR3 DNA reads TGCGCCAGCACTGCGGGACACGGATACACCGGGGAGCTGTTTTTT. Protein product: CASTAGHGYTGELFF.

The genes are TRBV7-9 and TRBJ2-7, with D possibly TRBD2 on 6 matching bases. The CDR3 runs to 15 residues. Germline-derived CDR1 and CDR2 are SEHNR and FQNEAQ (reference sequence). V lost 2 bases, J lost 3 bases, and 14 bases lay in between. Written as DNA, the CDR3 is TGTGCCAGCAGCTTACCGGGGACTGTTCGCTACGAGCAGTACTTC. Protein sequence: CASSLPGTVRYEQYF.

This CDR3 reads CASSPGSGPPQYF. In DNA form, the CDR3 reads TGCGCCAGCAGCCCCGGGTCGGGTCCGCCCCAGTACTTC. V is TRBV5-1 and J is TRBJ2-5; no reliable D call. Germline CDR1 is SGHRS and CDR2 is YFSETQ. V dropped 4 bases and J dropped 9 bases, with 16 bases sitting between them. The CDR3 is 13 residues long.

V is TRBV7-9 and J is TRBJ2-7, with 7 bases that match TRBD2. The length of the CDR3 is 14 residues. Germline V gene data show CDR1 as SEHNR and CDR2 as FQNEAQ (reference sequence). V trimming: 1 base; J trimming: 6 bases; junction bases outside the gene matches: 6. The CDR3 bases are TGTGCCAGCAGCTTAGAAGCGACTAGCAGCGAGCAGTACTTC. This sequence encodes CASSLEATSSEQYF.

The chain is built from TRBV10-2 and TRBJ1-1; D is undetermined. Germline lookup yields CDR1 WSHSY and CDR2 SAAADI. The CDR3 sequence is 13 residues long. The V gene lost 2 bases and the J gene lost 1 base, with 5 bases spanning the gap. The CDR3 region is CASSEMENTEAFF. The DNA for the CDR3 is TGCGCCAGCAGTGAGATGGAGAACACTGAAGCTTTCTTT.

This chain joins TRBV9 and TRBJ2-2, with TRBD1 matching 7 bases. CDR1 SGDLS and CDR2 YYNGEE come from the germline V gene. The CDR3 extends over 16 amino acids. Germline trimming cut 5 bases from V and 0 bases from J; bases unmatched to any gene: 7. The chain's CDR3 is CASSPRTGSNTGELFF. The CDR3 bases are TGTGCCAGCAGTCCCCGGACAGGTTCGAACACCGGGGAGCTGTTTTTT.

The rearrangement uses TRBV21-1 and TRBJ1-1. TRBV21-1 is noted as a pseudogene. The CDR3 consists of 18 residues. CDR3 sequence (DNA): TGTGCCAGCAGCAAAGGAGGAGGCAGGTGGGAAGGATGGACTGAAGCTTTCTTT. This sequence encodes CASSKGGGRWEGWTEAFF.